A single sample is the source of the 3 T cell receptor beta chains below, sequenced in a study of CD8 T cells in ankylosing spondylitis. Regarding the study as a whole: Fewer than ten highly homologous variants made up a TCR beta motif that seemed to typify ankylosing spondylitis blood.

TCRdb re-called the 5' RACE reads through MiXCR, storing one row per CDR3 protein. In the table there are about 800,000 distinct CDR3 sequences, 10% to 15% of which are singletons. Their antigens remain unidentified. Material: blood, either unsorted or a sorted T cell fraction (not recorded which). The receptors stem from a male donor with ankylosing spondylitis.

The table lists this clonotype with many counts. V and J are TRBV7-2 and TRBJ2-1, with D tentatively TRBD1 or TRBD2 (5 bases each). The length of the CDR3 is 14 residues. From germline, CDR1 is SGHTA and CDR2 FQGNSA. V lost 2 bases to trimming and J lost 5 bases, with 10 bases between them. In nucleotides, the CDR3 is TGTGCCAGCAGCTTACGGGACGCGAACAATGAGCAGTTCTTC. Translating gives CASSLRDANNEQFF.

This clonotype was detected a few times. The DNA for the CDR3 is TGTGCCAGCAGCACCCATGATCTAGAAACCGGGACAACCTCTAACTATGGCTACACCTTC. Protein sequence: CASSTHDLETGTTSNYGYTF. The chain carries TRBV21-1 and TRBJ1-2; TRBD1 is taken as the D call from the table, unchecked against the DNA. TRBV21-1 is assigned pseudogene status. The CDR3 sequence is 20 residues long.

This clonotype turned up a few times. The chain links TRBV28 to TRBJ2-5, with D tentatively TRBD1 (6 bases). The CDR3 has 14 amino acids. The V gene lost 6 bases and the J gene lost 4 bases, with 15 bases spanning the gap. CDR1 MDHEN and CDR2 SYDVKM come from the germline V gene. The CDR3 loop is CASRPTGGRETQYF. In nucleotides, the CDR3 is TGTGCCAGCAGACCGACAGGCGGGCGAGAGACCCAGTACTTC. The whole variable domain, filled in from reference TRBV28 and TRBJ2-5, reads DVKVTQSSRYLVKRTGEKVFLECVQDMDHENMFWYRQDPGLGLRLIYFSYDVKMKEKGDIPEGYSVSREKKERFSLILESASTNQTSMYLCASRPTGGRETQYFGPGTRLLVL.